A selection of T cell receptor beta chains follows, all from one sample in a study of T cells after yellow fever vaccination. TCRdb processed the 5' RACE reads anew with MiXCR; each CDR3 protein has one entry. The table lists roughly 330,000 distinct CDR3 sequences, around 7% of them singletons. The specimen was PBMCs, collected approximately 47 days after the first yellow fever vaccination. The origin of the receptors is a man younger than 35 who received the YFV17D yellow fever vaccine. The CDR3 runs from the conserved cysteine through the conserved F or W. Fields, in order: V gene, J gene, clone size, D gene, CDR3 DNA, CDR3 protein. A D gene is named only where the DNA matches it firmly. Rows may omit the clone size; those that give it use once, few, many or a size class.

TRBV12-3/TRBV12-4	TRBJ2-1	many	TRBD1	TGTGCCAGCAGTTCCGCGGACAGGGGGGGGAGCAATGAGCAGTTCTTC	CASSSADRGGSNEQFF
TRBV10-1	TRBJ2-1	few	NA	TGCGCCAGCAGTGAGTCCTTGGGGGAAGGTTTTAGTGAGCAGTTCTTC	CASSESLGEGFSEQFF
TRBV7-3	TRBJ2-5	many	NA	TGTGCCAGCAGCTTGTTCCACCAAGAGACCCAGTACTTC	CASSLFHQETQYF
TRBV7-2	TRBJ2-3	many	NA	TGTGCCAGCAGCTTAGCGTGGCGCACAGATACGCAGTATTTT	CASSLAWRTDTQYF
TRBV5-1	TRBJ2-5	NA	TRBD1	TGCGCCAGCAGCCTGGGACAGGACTGGGAGACCCAGTACTTC	CASSLGQDWETQYF
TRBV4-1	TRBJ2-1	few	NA	TGCGCCAGCAGCCGAGCCGGGGCTTCCTACAATGAGCAGTTCTTC	CASSRAGASYNEQFF
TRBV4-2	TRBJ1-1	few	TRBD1	TGTGCCAGCAGCCCCCGGGACAGCCGGAACACTGAAGCTTTCTTT	CASSPRDSRNTEAFF
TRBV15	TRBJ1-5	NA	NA	TGTGCCACCAGCAGAGATTTCGGGGGTGGACAGCCCCAGCATTTT	CATSRDFGGGQPQHF
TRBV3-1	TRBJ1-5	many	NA	TGTGCCAGCAGCCAAGGGCTAAGGCAGCCCCAGCATTTT	CASSQGLRQPQHF
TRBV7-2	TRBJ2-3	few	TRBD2	TGTGCCAGCAGCTTAAGTATAGCGGGGGGGGATACGCAGTATTTT	CASSLSIAGGDTQYF
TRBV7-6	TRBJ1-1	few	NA	TGTGCCAGCAGCCAGGCGGAGAACACTGAAGCTTTCTTT	CASSQAENTEAFF
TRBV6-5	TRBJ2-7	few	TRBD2	TGTGCCAGCAGTTACGGACTAGCGCGAATCTACGAGCAGTACTTC	CASSYGLARIYEQYF
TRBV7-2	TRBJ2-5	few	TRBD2	TGTGCCAGCAACCCCTTAGCGGGGGCTAGGGAGACCCAGTACTTC	CASNPLAGARETQYF
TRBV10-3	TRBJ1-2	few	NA	TGTGCCATCACACCTTGGGAGGCTAATGGCTACACCTTC	CAITPWEANGYTF
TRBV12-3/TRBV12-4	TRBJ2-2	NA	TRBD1	TGTGCCAGCAGGGACAGGGGTTACACCGGGGAGCTGTTTTTT	CASRDRGYTGELFF
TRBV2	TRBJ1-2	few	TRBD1	TGTGCCAGCAGCGCCCAGGGGGCACTTCTTGGCTACACCTTC	CASSAQGALLGYTF
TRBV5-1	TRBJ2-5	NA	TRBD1	TGCGCCAGCAGCTTGGCCGGGACAGGGGCTTTAGAGACCCAGTACTTC	CASSLAGTGALETQYF
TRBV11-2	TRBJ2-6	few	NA	TGTGCCAGCAGCTTAGAATGGGGCGCCAGCTCTGGGGCCAACGTCCTGACTTTC	CASSLEWGASSGANVLTF
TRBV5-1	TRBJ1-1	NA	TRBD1	TGCGCCAGCCCCAGGACAGGGGCTGAAGCTTTCTTT	CASPRTGAEAFF
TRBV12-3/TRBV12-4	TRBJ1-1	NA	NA	TGTGCCAGCAGTCGCACTAGGGGAGCGCCTGAAGCTTTCTTT	CASSRTRGAPEAFF
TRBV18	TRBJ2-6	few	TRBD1	TGTGCCAGCTCACCCGGACAGGGGAGGTCTGGGGCCAACGTCCTGACTTTC	CASSPGQGRSGANVLTF
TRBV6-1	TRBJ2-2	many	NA	TGTGCCAGCAGGGAATCTAATCCCGGGGAGCTGTTTTTT	CASRESNPGELFF
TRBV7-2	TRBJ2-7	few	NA	TGTGCCAGCAGCTTAGTTGTGTTGGGATACGAGCAGTACTTC	CASSLVVLGYEQYF
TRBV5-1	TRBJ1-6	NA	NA	TGCGCCAGCAGCCCCCGGACGGGAAGCTCCTATAATTCACCCCTCCACTTT	CASSPRTGSSYNSPLHF
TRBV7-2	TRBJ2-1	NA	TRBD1	TGTGCCAGCGGGACAGCCCCCAACAATGAGCAGTTCTTC	CASGTAPNNEQFF
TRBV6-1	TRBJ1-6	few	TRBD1	TGTGCCAGCAGGTTGACAGGGGACTATAATTCACCCCTCCACTTT	CASRLTGDYNSPLHF
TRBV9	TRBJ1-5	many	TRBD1	TGTGCCAGCAGCGAGGGACAGTTTAGCAATCAGCCCCAGCATTTT	CASSEGQFSNQPQHF
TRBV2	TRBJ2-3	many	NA	TGTGCCAGCCAGTGGGACCCTATTTCAGATACGCAGTATTTT	CASQWDPISDTQYF
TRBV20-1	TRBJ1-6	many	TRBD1	TGCAGTGCCCGGGACAGGGTGAATTCACCCCTCCACTTT	CSARDRVNSPLHF
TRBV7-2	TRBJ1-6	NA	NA	TGTGCCAGCAGCTTAGGGTCCCCCTATAATTCACCCCTCCACTTT	CASSLGSPYNSPLHF
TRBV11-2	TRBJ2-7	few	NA	TGTGCCAGCAGCCCCCCCTACTCCTACGAGCAGTACTTC	CASSPPYSYEQYF
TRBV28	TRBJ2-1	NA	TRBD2	TGTGCCAGCCGGGCGGGGGGGCCGGACGAGCAGTTCTTC	CASRAGGPDEQFF
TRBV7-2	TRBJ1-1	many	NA	TGTGCCAGCAGCTCAGGAGTCAGAACTGAAGCTTTCTTT	CASSSGVRTEAFF